This T cell receptor (beta chain) was sequenced during a study of blood T cell repertoires in COVID-19. Germline values: CDR1 MNHEY, CDR2 SVGAGI. There are 14 residues in the CDR3. V gave up 5 bases and J gave up 5 bases, with 15 bases separating them. Clones were read by immunoSEQ multiplex PCR, and TCRdb kept only the in-frame ones, dropping some. The data hold 150,000 or so clones, with around 82% observed a single time. Sequenced input: PBMCs or T cells enriched from blood (not recorded which). V usage is TRBV6-5 and J usage is TRBJ2-5; perhaps TRBD1 as D (5 bases). This TCR derives from a woman aged 50 to 65 who had recovered from COVID-19. The CDR3 region is CASSKQGSIETQYF. The DNA of the CDR3 is TGTGCCAGCAGTAAGCAGGGTAGTATTGAGACCCAGTACTTC.